This TCR beta chain was captured in a study of shared clonotypes between healthy human individuals. The donors, healthy adults who were HIV-negative, had experienced no recent acute infections or vaccinations. Trimming shortened V by 10 bases and J by 4 bases, and 30 bases separated the two germline ends. The CDR3 is 18 amino acids. The germline V gene has CDR1 MDHEN and CDR2 SYDVKM. With respect to this clone: The antigen is undetermined.

Study observations and caveats: Only a few donors were included, so the genetic and exposure-history diversity represented was limited.

Over several immunoSEQ plates, each subset's genomic DNA was distributed in even portions. Authors' data handling: Filtering differed because ImmunoSEQ produced junction-only sequences that carried no quality scores. Sequenced by immunoSEQ multiplex PCR; TCRdb stores in-frame clones only, minus some. From that table come the V and J calls and clone size; the DNA was used to work out D and trimming. This sample yields hundreds of thousands of clones, of which 70% to 80% are seen a single time; approximately 12% belongs to the top ten. The TCR sequence derives from a woman in her thirties or forties in good health. Some clones in this sample may be carry-over from other donors' samples. The sequenced material came from PBMCs. The V call is TRBV28, the J call TRBJ2-3; D perhaps matches TRBD2 (6 bases). Written as DNA, the CDR3 is TGTGCCACCTCAGGGAAATTTTTCGGGAGTAACCAAGCAGATACGCAGTATTTT. As protein: CATSGKFFGSNQADTQYF.